The sequence of this T cell receptor beta chain was determined in a study of blood T cell repertoires in COVID-19. The wider study: Samples taken during acute and convalescent COVID-19 were collected in the United States, Italy and Spain.

The V gene's germline CDR1 is SGHNT and CDR2 YYREEE (reference sequence). The CDR3 extends over 16 amino acids. Germline trimming cut 4 bases from V and 2 bases from J; bases unmatched to any gene: 4. Source study methods: Amplification of reference gene primers was used by the study to estimate nucleated cell counts. Only in-frame clones appear in the TCRdb table, and some are missing; sequencing was by immunoSEQ multiplex PCR. D and trimming come from the DNA, and the V and J calls and clone size come from that table. The table lists under 250,000 clones, over 75% of them singletons, with 8.5% to 9.5% in the top ten. This clone has just a few counts. Participants spanned ages about 18 to 95 years and resided in 20 to 30 US areas. Participant reports of clinical history set cohort assignment.

V usage is TRBV5-4 and J usage is TRBJ2-7, with 15 bases fitting TRBD2. The sample comprised PBMCs or T cells enriched from blood (not recorded which). The source is a woman aged 50 to 65 with acute COVID-19. CDR3 nucleotides: TGTGCCAGCAGCCCCGGGACTAGCGGGGGGACCTACGAGCAGTACTTC. This sequence encodes CASSPGTSGGTYEQYF.